The next 8 T cell receptor beta chains were all read from a single sample in a study of Graves' ophthalmopathy and Graves' hyperthyroidism (dated by TCRdb to the late 2010s). Data came from an Illumina HiSeq 2000. For repertoire sequencing, the TCR beta CDR3 regions were amplified from RNA transcripts. The first round was an RT-PCR using HTBI primers with the Qiagen OneStep RT-PCR kit, and this first round was followed by a second-round multiplex PCR, then size selection and purification. Clones were called with MiXCR by TCRdb after fastp trimmed the public reads at Q25, and only in-frame beta chains were retained. Rows with a matching CDR3 protein are joined into one entry that keeps the most common DNA and genes. The sample includes almost 750,000 distinct CDR3 sequences, with 40% observed a single time. The top ten constitute roughly 45% of the sample. Sequencing was done on a sample of peripheral blood. These receptor sequences come from an adult man with Graves' ophthalmopathy.

This clonotype was found a few times. The rearrangement uses TRBV29-1 and TRBJ1-2; TRBD1 agrees at 7 bases. Unmatched junction bases numbered 3, after V lost 7 bases and J lost 4 bases. This CDR3 spans 11 amino acids. CDR1 is SQVTM and CDR2 is ANQGSEA in the germline V gene. In DNA, the CDR3 is TGCAGCGCAGGGACAGCCTATGGCTACACCTTC. Translated, it gives CSAGTAYGYTF.

Concerning this clonotype: A much larger clone sits a single nucleotide away, making a read error possible. The chain has TRBV9 and TRBJ1-5; 8 bases agree with TRBD1. J gave up 6 bases and V 0 bases, and 8 bases lay outside the gene matches. This CDR3 has 16 amino acids. Germline CDR1 is SGDLS and CDR2 is YYNGEE. Here the CDR3 reads CASSVGTGGLSQPQHF. CDR3 nucleotide sequence: TGTGCCAGCAGCGTAGGAACAGGGGGTCTAAGTCAGCCCCAGCATTTT.

This chain links TRBV20-1 with TRBJ2-7; D might be TRBD1 (6 bases). This CDR3 has 15 amino acids. The germline gives CDR1 DFQATT, CDR2 SNEGSKA (reference sequence). V lost 5 bases and J 6 bases, leaving 23 bases between the germline ends. CDR3 residues: CSAPGDGWGSSEQYF. In DNA form, the CDR3 reads TGCAGTGCTCCAGGGGACGGGTGGGGGTCGAGCGAGCAGTACTTC.

For this clonotype: This may be a read error, as it is one base from a much larger clone. The gene calls are TRBV7-6 and TRBJ2-7, with TRBD1 identical over 7 bases. J was trimmed by 2 bases and V by 5 bases; bases with no gene match: 6. The length of the CDR3 is 14 residues. CDR1 is SGHVS and CDR2 is FNYEAQ in the germline V gene. The CDR3 sequence is CASSQQGFTYEQYF. CDR3 DNA sequence: TGTGCCAGCAGCCAACAGGGGTTTACCTACGAGCAGTACTTC.

J is TRBJ2-2 and V is TRBV20-1; weak D call: TRBD1 (6 bases). CDR1 is DFQATT, CDR2 SNEGSKA, per germline (reference sequence). The CDR3 covers 12 residues. Trimming shortened V by 6 bases and J by 7 bases, and 12 bases separated the two germline ends. CDR3 sequence reads: CSAGRGDGELFF. Here the CDR3 DNA reads TGCAGTGCCGGCAGGGGCGACGGGGAGCTGTTTTTT.

This clonotype showed up just a few times. An end of the junction does not agree with germline; a read error may underlie this. The chain employs TRBV7-9 and TRBJ2-2; the D call may be TRBD1 or TRBD2 (5 bases each). The germline V gene has CDR1 SEHNR and CDR2 FQNEAQ (reference sequence). The CDR3 covers 14 residues. The CDR3 coding sequence is TGTGCCAGCAGCTTAATATCTGGGACCGTGGAGCTGTTTTTT. Translating it yields CASSLISGTVELFF.

V usage is TRBV6-6 and J usage is TRBJ1-1, with 11 positions matching TRBD1. The germline CDR1 and CDR2 sequences are MNHNY and SVGAGI (reference sequence). CDR3 size: 14 residues. J gave up 2 bases and V 10 bases, and 6 bases lay outside the gene matches. This CDR3 reads CAILRTGGNTEAFF. The CDR3, as DNA: TGTGCCATCTTGCGGACAGGGGGCAACACTGAAGCTTTCTTT.

This clonotype has at least ten counts. The V gene is TRBV29-1, the J gene TRBJ1-1; D might be TRBD1 (6 bases). CDR1 is SQVTM, CDR2 ANQGSEA, per germline. There are 12 residues in the CDR3. Trimming took 7 bases from V and 4 from J, leaving 13 bases between them. In DNA, the CDR3 is TGCAGCGCGATCGGGGGGGCCACTGAAGCTTTCTTT. Encoded protein: CSAIGGATEAFF.